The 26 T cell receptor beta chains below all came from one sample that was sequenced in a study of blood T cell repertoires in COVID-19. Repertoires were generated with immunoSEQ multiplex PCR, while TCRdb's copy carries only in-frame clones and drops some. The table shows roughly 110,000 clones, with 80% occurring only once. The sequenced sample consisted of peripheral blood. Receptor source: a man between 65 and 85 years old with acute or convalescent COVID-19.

This chain's CDR3 is CASVRDSSNYGYTF. CDR3 bases: TGTGCCAGCGTCCGGGACAGTTCTAACTATGGCTACACCTTC. V usage is TRBV6-6 and J usage is TRBJ1-2; TRBD1 matches 7 bases. Unmatched junction bases numbered 6, after V lost 8 bases and J lost 0 bases. Looked up from germline, CDR1 is MNHNY and CDR2 is SVGAGI (reference sequence). The CDR3 is 14 amino acids.

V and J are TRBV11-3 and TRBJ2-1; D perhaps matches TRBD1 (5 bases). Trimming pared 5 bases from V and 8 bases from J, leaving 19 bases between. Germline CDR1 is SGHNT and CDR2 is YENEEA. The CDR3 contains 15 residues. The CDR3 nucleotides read TGTGCCAGCAGCCCCTTGTTAGGGGCATCGGATGAGCAGTTCTTC. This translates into CASSPLLGASDEQFF.

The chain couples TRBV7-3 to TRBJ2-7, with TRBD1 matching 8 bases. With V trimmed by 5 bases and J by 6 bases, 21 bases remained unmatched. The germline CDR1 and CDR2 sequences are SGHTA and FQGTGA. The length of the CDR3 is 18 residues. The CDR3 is CASSRRGSGTGPPSEQYF. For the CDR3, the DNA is TGTGCCAGCAGCAGAAGAGGCTCTGGGACAGGTCCTCCCAGCGAGCAGTACTTC.

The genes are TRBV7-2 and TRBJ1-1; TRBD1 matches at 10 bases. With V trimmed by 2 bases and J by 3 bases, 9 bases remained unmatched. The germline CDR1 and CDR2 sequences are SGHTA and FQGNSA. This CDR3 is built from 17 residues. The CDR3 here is CASSLMGQGTLYTEAFF. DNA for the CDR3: TGTGCCAGCAGCTTAATGGGACAGGGGACGTTGTACACTGAAGCTTTCTTT.

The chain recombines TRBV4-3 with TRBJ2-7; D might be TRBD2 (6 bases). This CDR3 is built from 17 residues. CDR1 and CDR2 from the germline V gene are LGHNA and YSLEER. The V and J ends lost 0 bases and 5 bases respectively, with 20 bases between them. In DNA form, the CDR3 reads TGCGCCAGCAGCCAAGATCTTCTTGGGGGGTTAAGGGACGAGCAGTACTTC. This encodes CASSQDLLGGLRDEQYF.

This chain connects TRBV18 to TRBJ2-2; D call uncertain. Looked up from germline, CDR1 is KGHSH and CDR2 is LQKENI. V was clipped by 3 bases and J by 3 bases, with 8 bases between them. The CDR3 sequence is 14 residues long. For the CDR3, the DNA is TGTGCCAGCTCACCGACAAGCTACACCGGGGAGCTGTTTTTT. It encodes CASSPTSYTGELFF.

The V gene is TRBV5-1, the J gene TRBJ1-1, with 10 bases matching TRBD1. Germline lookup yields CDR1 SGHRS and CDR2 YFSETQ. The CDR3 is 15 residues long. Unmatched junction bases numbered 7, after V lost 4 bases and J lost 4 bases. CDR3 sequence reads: CASSRNGQGGTEAFF. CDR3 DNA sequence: TGCGCCAGCAGCCGAAATGGACAGGGGGGCACTGAAGCTTTCTTT.

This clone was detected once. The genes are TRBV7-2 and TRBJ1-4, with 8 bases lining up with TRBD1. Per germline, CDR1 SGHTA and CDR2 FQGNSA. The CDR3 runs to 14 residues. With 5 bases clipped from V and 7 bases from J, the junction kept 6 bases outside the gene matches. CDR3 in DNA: TGTGCCAGCAGCCCAGGGGGCATGGTTGAAAAACTGTTTTTT. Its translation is CASSPGGMVEKLFF.

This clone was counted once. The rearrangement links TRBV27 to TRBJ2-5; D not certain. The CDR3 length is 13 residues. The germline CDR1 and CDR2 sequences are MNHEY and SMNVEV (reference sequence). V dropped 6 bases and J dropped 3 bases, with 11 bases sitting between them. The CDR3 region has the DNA TGTGCCAGCAGCCACACCAAAAAAGAGACCCAGTACTTC. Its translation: CASSHTKKETQYF.

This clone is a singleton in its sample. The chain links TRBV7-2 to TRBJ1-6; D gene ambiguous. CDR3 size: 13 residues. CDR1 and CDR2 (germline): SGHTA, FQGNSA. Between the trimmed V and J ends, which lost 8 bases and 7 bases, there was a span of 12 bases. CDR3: CASANSPNSPLHF. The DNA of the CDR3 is TGTGCCAGCGCGAACAGTCCAAATTCACCCCTCCACTTT.

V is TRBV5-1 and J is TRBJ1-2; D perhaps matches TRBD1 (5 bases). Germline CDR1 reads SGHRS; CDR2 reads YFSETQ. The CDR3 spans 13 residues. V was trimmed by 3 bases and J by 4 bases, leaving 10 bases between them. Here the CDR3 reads CASSSQGTYGYTF. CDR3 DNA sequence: TGCGCCAGCAGCTCGCAGGGAACCTATGGCTACACCTTC. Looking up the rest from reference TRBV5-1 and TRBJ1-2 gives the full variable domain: KAGVTQTPRYLIKTRGQQVTLSCSPISGHRSVSWYQQTPGQGLQFLFEYFSETQRNKGNFPGRFSGRQFSNSRSEMNVSTLELGDSALYLCASSSQGTYGYTFGSGTRLTVV.

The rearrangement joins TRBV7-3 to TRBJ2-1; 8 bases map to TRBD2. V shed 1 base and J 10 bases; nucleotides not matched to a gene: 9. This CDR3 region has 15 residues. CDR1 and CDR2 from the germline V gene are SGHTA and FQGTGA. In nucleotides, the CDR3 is TGTGCCAGCAGCTTAAGCCCGCTAACGGGGGGGGAGCAGTTCTTC. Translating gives CASSLSPLTGGEQFF.

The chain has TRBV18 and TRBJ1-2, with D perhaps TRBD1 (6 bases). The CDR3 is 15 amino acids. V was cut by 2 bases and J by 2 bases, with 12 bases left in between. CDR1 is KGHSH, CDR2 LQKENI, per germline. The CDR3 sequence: CASSPIPDRNYGYTF. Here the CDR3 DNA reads TGTGCCAGCTCACCAATCCCGGACAGAAACTATGGCTACACCTTC.

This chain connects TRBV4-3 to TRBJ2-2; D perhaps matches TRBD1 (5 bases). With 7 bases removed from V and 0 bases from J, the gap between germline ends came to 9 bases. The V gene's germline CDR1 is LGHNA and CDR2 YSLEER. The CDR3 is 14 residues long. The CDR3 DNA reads TGCGCCAGCACACAGGTATCGAACACCGGGGAGCTGTTTTTT. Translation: CASTQVSNTGELFF.

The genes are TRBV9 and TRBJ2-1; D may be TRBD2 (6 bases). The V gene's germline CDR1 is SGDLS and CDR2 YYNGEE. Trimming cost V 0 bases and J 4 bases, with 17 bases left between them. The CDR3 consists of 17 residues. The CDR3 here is CASSVDLAPGGYNEQFF. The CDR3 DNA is TGTGCCAGCAGCGTAGACCTAGCGCCCGGGGGTTACAATGAGCAGTTCTTC.

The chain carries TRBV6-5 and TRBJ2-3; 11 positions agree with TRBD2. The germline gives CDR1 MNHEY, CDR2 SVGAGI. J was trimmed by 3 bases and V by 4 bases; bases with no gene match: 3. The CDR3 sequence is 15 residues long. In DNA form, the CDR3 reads TGTGCCAGCAGTTTTAGCGGGGGGGGAACAGATACGCAGTATTTT. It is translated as CASSFSGGGTDTQYF.

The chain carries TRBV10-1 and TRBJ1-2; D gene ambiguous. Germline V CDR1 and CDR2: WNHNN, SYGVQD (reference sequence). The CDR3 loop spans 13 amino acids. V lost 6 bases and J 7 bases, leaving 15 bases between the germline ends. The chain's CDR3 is CASSAQAPVGYTF. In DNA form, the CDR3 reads TGCGCCAGCAGCGCTCAGGCCCCGGTTGGCTACACCTTC.

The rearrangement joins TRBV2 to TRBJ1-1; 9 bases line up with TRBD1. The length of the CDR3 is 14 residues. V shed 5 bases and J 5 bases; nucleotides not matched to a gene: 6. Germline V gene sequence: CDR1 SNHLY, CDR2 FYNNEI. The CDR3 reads CASSFDRGNTEAFF. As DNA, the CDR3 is TGTGCCAGCAGTTTCGACAGGGGGAATACTGAAGCTTTCTTT.

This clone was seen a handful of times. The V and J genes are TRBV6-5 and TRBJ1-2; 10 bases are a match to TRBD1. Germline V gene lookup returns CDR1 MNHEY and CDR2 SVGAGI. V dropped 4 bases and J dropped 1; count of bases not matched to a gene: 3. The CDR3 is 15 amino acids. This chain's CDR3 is CASSSRDRGNYGYTF. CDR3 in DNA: TGTGCCAGCAGTTCCCGGGACAGGGGTAACTATGGCTACACCTTC.

In DNA, the CDR3 is TGCGCCAGCAGCCAAGATCGTTACACAGGGGGACGGAGCTACACCTTC. Its translation is CASSQDRYTGGRSYTF. The V gene is TRBV4-1, the J gene TRBJ1-2; TRBD1 agrees at 8 bases. The length of the CDR3 is 16 residues. The germline V gene encodes CDR1 MGHRA and CDR2 YSYEKL. J was trimmed by 9 bases and V by 0 bases; bases with no gene match: 12.

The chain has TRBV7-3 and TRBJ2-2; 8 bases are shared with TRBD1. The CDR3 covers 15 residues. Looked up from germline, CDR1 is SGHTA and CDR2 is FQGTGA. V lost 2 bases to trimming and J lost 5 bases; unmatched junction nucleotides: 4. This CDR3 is CASSLARGRTGELFF. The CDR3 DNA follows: TGTGCCAGCAGCTTAGCCAGGGGGCGAACCGGGGAGCTGTTTTTT. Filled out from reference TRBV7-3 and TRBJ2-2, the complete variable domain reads GAGVSQTPSNKVTEKGKYVELRCDPISGHTALYWYRQSLGQGPEFLIYFQGTGAADDSGLPNDRFFAVRPEGSVSTLKIQRTERGDSAVYLCASSLARGRTGELFFGEGSRLTVL.

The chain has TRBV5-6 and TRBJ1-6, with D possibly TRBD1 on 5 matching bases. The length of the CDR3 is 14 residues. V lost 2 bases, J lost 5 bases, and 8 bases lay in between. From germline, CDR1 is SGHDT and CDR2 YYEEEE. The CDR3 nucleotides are TGTGCCAGCAGCTTTGGCAGGGATAATTCACCCCTCCACTTT. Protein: CASSFGRDNSPLHF.

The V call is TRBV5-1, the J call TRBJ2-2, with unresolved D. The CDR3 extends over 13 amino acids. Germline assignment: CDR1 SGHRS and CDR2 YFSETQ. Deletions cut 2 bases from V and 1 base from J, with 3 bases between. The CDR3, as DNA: TGCGCCAGCAGCTTCATGAACACCGGGGAGCTGTTTTTT. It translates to CASSFMNTGELFF.

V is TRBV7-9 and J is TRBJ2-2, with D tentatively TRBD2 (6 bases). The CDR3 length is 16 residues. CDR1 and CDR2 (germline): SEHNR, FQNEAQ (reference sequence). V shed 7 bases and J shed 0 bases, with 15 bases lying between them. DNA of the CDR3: TGTGCCAGCATCAAAGGCGGCGGGGCGAACACCGGGGAGCTGTTTTTT. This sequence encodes CASIKGGGANTGELFF. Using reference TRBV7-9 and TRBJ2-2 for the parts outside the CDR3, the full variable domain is DTGVSQNPRHKITKRGQNVTFRCDPISEHNRLYWYRQTLGQGPEFLTYFQNEAQLEKSRLLSDRFSAERPKGSFSTLEIQRTEQGDSAMYLCASIKGGGANTGELFFGEGSRLTVL.

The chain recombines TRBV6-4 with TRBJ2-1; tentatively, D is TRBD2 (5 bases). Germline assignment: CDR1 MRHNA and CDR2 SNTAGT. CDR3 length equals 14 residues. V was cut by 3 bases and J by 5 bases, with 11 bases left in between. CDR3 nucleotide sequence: TGTGCCAGCAGTGAATCCGGACTGAACAATGAGCAGTTCTTC. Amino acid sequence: CASSESGLNNEQFF.

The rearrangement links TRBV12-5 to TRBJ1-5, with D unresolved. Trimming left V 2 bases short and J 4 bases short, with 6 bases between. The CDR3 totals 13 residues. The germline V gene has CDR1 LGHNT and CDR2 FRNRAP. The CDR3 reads CASGLSRNQPQHF. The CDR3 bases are TGTGCTAGTGGTTTGAGCAGGAATCAGCCCCAGCATTTT.